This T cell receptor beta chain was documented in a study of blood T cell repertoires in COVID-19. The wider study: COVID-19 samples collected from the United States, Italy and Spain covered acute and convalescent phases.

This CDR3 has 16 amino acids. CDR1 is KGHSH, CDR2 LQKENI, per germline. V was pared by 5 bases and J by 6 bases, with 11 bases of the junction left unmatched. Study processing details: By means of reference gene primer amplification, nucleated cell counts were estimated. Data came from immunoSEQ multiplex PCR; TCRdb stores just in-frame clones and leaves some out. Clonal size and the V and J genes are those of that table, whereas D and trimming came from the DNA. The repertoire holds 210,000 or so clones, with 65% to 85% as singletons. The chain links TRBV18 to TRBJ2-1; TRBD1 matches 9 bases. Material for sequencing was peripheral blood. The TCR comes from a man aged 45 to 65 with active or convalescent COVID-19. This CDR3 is CASSSGTGRLGNEQFF. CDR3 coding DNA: TGTGCCAGCTCATCGGGGACAGGGAGGCTGGGCAATGAGCAGTTCTTC.